This passage covers 9 T cell receptor beta chains from one sample sequenced in a study of tumor-infiltrating lymphocytes in primary liver carcinoma. A constant-region primer served to make TCR beta cDNA from roughly 540 ng total RNA. Investigators got TCR beta libraries out of three nested multiplex PCR rounds, done with slightly modified ARM-PCR. A C-beta reverse primer and TRBV1-TRBV30 forward primers served in each of the first two PCR rounds, at 10 cycles apiece. Each CDR3 protein is one row after TCRdb ran MiXCR on the multiplex PCR reads. The repertoire holds 330,000 or so distinct CDR3 sequences, with about two thirds as singletons. It was unsorted whole blood that yielded blood RNA, and germline DNA was also extracted. The specimen was peripheral blood. The receptors come from a man aged 35 to 55 with primary liver carcinoma and hepatitis B virus infection.

A remark on this clonotype: A much larger clone differs by one base, so this may be a read error. The V and J genes are TRBV6-2 or TRBV6-3 and TRBJ2-7, with D uncertain. The V gene lost 3 bases and the J gene lost 5 bases, with 8 bases spanning the gap. The CDR3 runs to 12 residues. Germline-derived CDR1 and CDR2 are MNHEY and SVGEGT. Here the CDR3 reads CASSYKIHEQYF. CDR3 nucleotide sequence: TGTGCCAGCAGTTATAAGATCCACGAGCAGTACTTC.

To note about this clonotype: Compared with germline, one end of the junction differs, possibly owing to a read error. The rearrangement links TRBV11-2 to TRBJ2-2; 12 nucleotides agree with TRBD2. This CDR3 has 15 amino acids. Germline assignment: CDR1 SGHAT and CDR2 FQNNGV. CDR3 protein: CAISSGLAGTGEQFF. CDR3 DNA sequence: TGTGCCATCAGCTCGGGACTAGCGGGCACCGGGGAGCAGTTTTTT.

In the case of this clonotype: The CDR3 end shows no conserved phenylalanine or tryptophan, and so a read error is likely. The chain recombines TRBV11-2 with TRBJ2-7, with TRBD2 matching 8 bases. J lost 5 bases, V lost 1 base, and 7 bases had no gene match. Germline V gene lookup returns CDR1 SGHAT and CDR2 FQNNGV. CDR3 size: 15 residues. The CDR3 protein is CASSLAGTRVDEQYL. CDR3 nucleotides: TGTGCCAGCAGCTTAGCCGGGACTAGGGTTGACGAGCAGTACTTA.

Regarding this clonotype: Since the CDR3 does not end with the conserved phenylalanine or tryptophan, this likely comes from a read error. Because the CDR3's place on the DNA is in doubt, the DNA is left out and the CDR3 is given as listed by TCRdb. The chain has TRBV11-2 and TRBJ2-7; TRBD1 is the table's D call and was not checked against the DNA. A total of 10 residues make up the CDR3, ends included. Germline CDR1 is SGHAT and CDR2 is FQNNGV. This chain's CDR3 is CASSHFREYL.

Points on this clonotype: As the CDR3 is not closed by the conserved phenylalanine or tryptophan, this likely results from a read error. Because the CDR3's place on the DNA is in doubt, the DNA is left out and the CDR3 is given as listed by TCRdb. The gene calls are TRBV11-2 and TRBJ1-2. The CDR3 comprises 13 residues, both ends counted. Germline lookup yields CDR1 SGHAT and CDR2 FQNNGV. CDR3 sequence: CASSLKPTYGYAL.

Of note for this clonotype: A much larger clone lies a single base off, so this may be a read error. The chain has TRBV4-1 and TRBJ2-1, with 7 bases fitting TRBD1. This CDR3 comprises 15 residues. Per the germline V gene, CDR1 is MGHRA and CDR2 is YSYEKL. The V segment lost 7 bases and the J segment 6 bases; nucleotides outside the gene matches: 12. CDR3 amino acids: CASNLRQGLGNEQFF. The CDR3 DNA is TGCGCCAGCAACCTTCGACAGGGCCTGGGCAATGAGCAGTTCTTC.

This clonotype was seen a handful of times. The chain combines TRBV6-6 with TRBJ2-7; TRBD1 matches 9 bases. Unmatched junction bases numbered 8, after V lost 2 bases and J lost 3 bases. CDR1 and CDR2 (germline): MNHNY, SVGAGI (reference sequence). The CDR3 length is 16 residues. CDR3 sequence reads: CASSYLGTGSGYEQYF. The CDR3 coding sequence is TGTGCCAGCAGTTACCTCGGGACAGGGAGTGGCTACGAGCAGTACTTC.

The chain recombines TRBV30 with TRBJ2-6, with D perhaps assigned TRBD1 or TRBD2 (5 bases each). The CDR3 is made up of 15 amino acids. CDR1 is GTSNPN and CDR2 is SVGIG in the germline V gene (reference sequence). V shed 2 bases and J shed 1 base, with 9 bases lying between them. DNA of the CDR3: TGTGCCTGGAGTCACGAGGGGTCTGGGGCCAACGTCCTGACTTTC. Its protein is CAWSHEGSGANVLTF.

Turning to this clonotype: An end of the junction does not agree with germline; a read error may underlie this. In DNA, the CDR3 is TGTGCCAGCAGTTTAGTCTGTTCACCCCTCCACTTT. Amino acids: CASSLVCSPLHF. This chain connects TRBV11-2 to TRBJ1-6, with D unresolved. The CDR3 extends over 12 amino acids. Germline assignment: CDR1 SGHAT and CDR2 FQNNGV.